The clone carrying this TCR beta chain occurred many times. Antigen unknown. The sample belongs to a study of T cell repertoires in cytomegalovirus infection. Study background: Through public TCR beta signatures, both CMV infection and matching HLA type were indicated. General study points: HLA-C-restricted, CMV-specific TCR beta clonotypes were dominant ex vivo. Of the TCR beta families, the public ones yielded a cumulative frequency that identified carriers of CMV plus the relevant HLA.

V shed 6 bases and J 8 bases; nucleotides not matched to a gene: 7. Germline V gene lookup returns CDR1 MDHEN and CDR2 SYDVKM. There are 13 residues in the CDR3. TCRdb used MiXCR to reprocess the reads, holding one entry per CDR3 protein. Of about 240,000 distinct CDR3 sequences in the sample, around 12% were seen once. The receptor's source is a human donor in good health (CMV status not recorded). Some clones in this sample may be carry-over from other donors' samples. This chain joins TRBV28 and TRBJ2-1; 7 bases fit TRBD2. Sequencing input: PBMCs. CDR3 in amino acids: CASRSTSVHEQFF. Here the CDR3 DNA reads TGTGCCAGCAGGTCCACTAGCGTCCATGAGCAGTTCTTC.